This T cell receptor (beta chain) originates from a study of blood T cell repertoires in COVID-19 (dated by TCRdb to about 2020). Broadly, across the study: Collaborator samples came from the United States, Italy and Spain and covered acute and convalescent phases of COVID-19. Sample metadata almost always included a de-identified subject ID, COVID-19 status, age in years and sex. HLA class I and class II types, where available, came from metadata supplied by the sample provider rather than from assay-based typing. The material from the prospective study consisted of cDNA or gDNA derived from T cells, B-cell-depleted T cells, or PBMCs. Subjects who had been exposed to COVID-19, were actively infected with it, or had recovered from it provided the deeply sampled blood TCRbeta repertoires that made up the dataset. The samples were drawn from the first 160 participants of the ongoing ImmuneRACE study and from over 950 subjects provided by 6 global collaborators. The repertoires were made available in a free public database intended to serve as a resource for research on the immune response to SARS-CoV-2. On the study overall, not on this receptor specifically: The amount of clinical and demographic metadata varied by source and participant and was provided uncurated.

Counted from cysteine to phenylalanine, this CDR3 has 13 amino acids. Only the CDR3 portion is preserved as DNA: 39 bases, with reading frame beginning at the first base. CDR1 is given as MNHEY and CDR2 as SMNVEV, both from the germline V gene (reference sequence). V lost 6 bases and J lost 2 bases, and the count of bases not matched to a germline gene is 2. TCRbeta CDR3 regions were amplified from genomic DNA using the immunoSEQ Assay, a bias-controlled multiplex PCR. The paper's data handling went like this. The number of nucleated cells in each sample was estimated from the amplification of reference gene primers within the assay. To quantify the absolute abundance of each unique TCRbeta CDR3 rearrangement, sequence reads were collapsed and filtered. For each sample, productive Simpson clonality was calculated as the square root of Simpson's diversity index over productive rearrangements. TCRdb carries this immuneACCESS record with in-frame sequences only. Its versions omit some clonotypes, under half of them owing to an unresolved V gene in the studies checked, with the rest unexplained. The V and J calls and clone size were taken over from that table, and D and trimming were inferred from the DNA. The sample data list around 200,000 clones, and over 75% of these were observed just once. Of the sample, about 5% falls within the top ten clones.

Turning to this clone: Its antigen specificity is not known. No qualities accompany the bases; no much larger clone lies one base away. The same CDR3 also results from other DNA sequences found in this sample.

Whole blood was collected in K2EDTA tubes by collaborating institutions according to the institutions' own protocols. For TCRbeta analysis, collaborator samples were shipped as frozen whole blood, as isolated PBMCs, or as DNA extracted from either sample type. Specimen: peripheral blood. The source is a human donor in a cohort sampled during active COVID-19. Here the chain combines TRBV27 and TRBJ2-7; 9 junctional bases match TRBD1. CDR3 region: CASSRDRAYEQYF. The nucleotides read TGTGCCAGCAGCCGGGACAGGGCCTACGAGCAGTACTTC.